Below, one TCR beta chain is given with its context. What it binds is not known. PCR amplification relied on 60 Vbeta primers (plus 13 Jbeta primers). TCRdb's copy holds only in-frame clones and misses some; the assay was immunoSEQ multiplex PCR. The table lists around 130,000 clones, around 82% of them singletons. Trimming cost V 2 bases and J 7 bases, with 11 bases left between them. The CDR3 covers 14 residues. Germline V gene sequence: CDR1 MDHEN, CDR2 SYDVKM. The sample belongs to a study of cytomegalovirus exposure and HLA in healthy donors. In the study overall: A previous analysis identified 100 million or so unique TCR beta sequences derived from about 180 million T cells.

Study-level findings and limits: HLA-A and HLA-B allele assignments for most subjects were reportedly predicted accurately using TCR beta sequences. Overall, approximately 150 TCR beta chains were annotated as cytomegalovirus-associated. The authors later found most CMV-associated TCR beta chains appeared HLA-restricted.

This receptor was taken from a man aged 50 or older in good health and CMV-seronegative. V and J are TRBV28 and TRBJ1-4; TRBD1 is a possible D gene (5 bases). Sequences were obtained from PBMCs. Here the CDR3 DNA reads TGTGCCAGCAGTTTAGGAGGGGCAGGTGAAAAACTGTTTTTT. It translates to CASSLGGAGEKLFF.